This record covers a single T cell receptor beta chain. Its matching antigen is unknown. These data are taken from a study of chemoradiotherapy in HPV16-positive cancers. Study-wide findings and caveats: Functional assays defining HPV-specific T cells used only two HPV16-positive patients. Better recurrence-free survival went with HPV-responsive T-cell expansion in HPV16-positive patients.

The CDR3 spans 13 residues. Germline values: CDR1 SGDLS, CDR2 YYNGEE. V lost 4 bases to trimming and J lost 4 bases, with 11 bases between them. Samples were taken several times over chemoradiotherapy. Clones were sequenced by immunoSEQ multiplex PCR, and TCRdb holds only the in-frame ones, with some missing. The table lists about 14,000 clones, roughly 88% of them singletons. The rearrangement joins TRBV9 to TRBJ1-1, with a possible D match to TRBD1 (5 bases). The specimen comprised blood, sampled from a patient who underwent chemoradiotherapy. This clonotype originated in a human donor with HPV-associated anogenital cancer. The CDR3 coding sequence is TGTGCCAGCAGCAGGGGAGGGGTCACTGAAGCTTTCTTT. Its translation is CASSRGGVTEAFF.